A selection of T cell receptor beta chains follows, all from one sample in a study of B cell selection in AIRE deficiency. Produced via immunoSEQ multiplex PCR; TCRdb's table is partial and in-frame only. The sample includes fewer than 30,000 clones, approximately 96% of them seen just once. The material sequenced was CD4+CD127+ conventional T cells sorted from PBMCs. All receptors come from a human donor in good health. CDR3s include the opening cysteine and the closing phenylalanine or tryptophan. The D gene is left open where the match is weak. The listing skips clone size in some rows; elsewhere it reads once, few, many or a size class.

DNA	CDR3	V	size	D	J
TGTGCCAGCAGCCTCGGGACAGGGGGCGAAAAGAACGCAGATACGCAGTATTTT	CASSLGTGGEKNADTQYF	TRBV28	NA	TRBD1	TRBJ2-3
TGTGCCAGCAGTTTAGTCAAGGCTGGGGCCAACGTCCTGACTTTC	CASSLVKAGANVLTF	TRBV27	NA	NA	TRBJ2-6
TGTGCCAGCAGCTTATTCAATCAGCCCCAGCATTTT	CASSLFNQPQHF	TRBV11-2	NA	NA	TRBJ1-5
TGTGCCAGCTCACCAATGAGACAGGGTTCTTCTTCAGGCTCACCCCTCCACTTT	CASSPMRQGSSSGSPLHF	TRBV18	NA	TRBD1	TRBJ1-6
TGTGCCAGCAGTTACTCCGGGGAGAACACCGGGGAGCTGTTTTTT	CASSYSGENTGELFF	TRBV6-6	NA	NA	TRBJ2-2
TGTGCCAGCAGCTTAGGCCTTGACAATGAGCAGTTCTTC	CASSLGLDNEQFF	TRBV7-2	NA	NA	TRBJ2-1
TGTGCCAGCAGCCAAGGTCGTCCGGGGGGGGAGACCCAGTACTTC	CASSQGRPGGETQYF	TRBV4-2	NA	TRBD2	TRBJ2-5
TGCGCCAGCAGCCCCTCGTCAGGCAACACCGGGGAGCTGTTTTTT	CASSPSSGNTGELFF	TRBV5-1	NA	NA	TRBJ2-2
TGTGCCAGCAGTGCACGGGGAGGTGGCGACGGCTACACCTTC	CASSARGGGDGYTF	TRBV6-5	NA	NA	TRBJ1-2
TGCGCCAGCAGCTCCTCTCGGGGATCCGAGCAGTACTTC	CASSSSRGSEQYF	TRBV5-1	NA	NA	TRBJ2-7
TGTGCCAGTCGACCCTCGGGAGGGGGCTACACCTTC	CASRPSGGGYTF	TRBV27	NA	NA	TRBJ1-2
TGTGCCAGCAGTTCCGGGACTCTGGGGCGTGGCTACACCTTC	CASSSGTLGRGYTF	TRBV28	NA	NA	TRBJ1-2
TGTGCCAGCTCACTATCGACTAGCGTTAAAGAGACCCAGTACTTC	CASSLSTSVKETQYF	TRBV18	NA	TRBD2	TRBJ2-5
TGTGCCAGCAGCCAAGATAGGCAGTCCCTCTACACCTTC	CASSQDRQSLYTF	TRBV14	NA	NA	TRBJ1-2
TGTGCCATCAGTTTCACCGGGGGAACAAGCCGAAACACCATATATTTT	CAISFTGGTSRNTIYF	TRBV10-3	NA	NA	TRBJ1-3
TGTGCCAGCAAAGGACAGGTCGCTAATGAAAAACTGTTTTTT	CASKGQVANEKLFF	TRBV2	once	TRBD1	TRBJ1-4
TGTGCCAGCAGTACCAACCCAGGGGTGGGATCACCCCTCCACTTT	CASSTNPGVGSPLHF	TRBV28	NA	NA	TRBJ1-6
TGCGCCAGCAGCCCTCAGACAATCGCGAACACCGGGGAGCTGTTTTTT	CASSPQTIANTGELFF	TRBV4-3	NA	NA	TRBJ2-2
TGCAGCGTTGTCCCATCCACAGATACGCAGTATTTT	CSVVPSTDTQYF	TRBV29-1	NA	NA	TRBJ2-3
TGTGCCAGCAGTAACGGGGGTGAAGCTTTCTTT	CASSNGGEAFF	TRBV6-9	NA	NA	TRBJ1-1
TGTGCCAGCAGTTTACCCCAAACAGATACGCAGTATTTT	CASSLPQTDTQYF	TRBV28	NA	NA	TRBJ2-3
TGCGCCAGCAGCTACACAGGGGGGGCCTACGAGCAGTACTTC	CASSYTGGAYEQYF	TRBV5-1	NA	NA	TRBJ2-7
TGTGCCAGCACCTATAGCGGGGGGGACAATGAGCAGTTCTTC	CASTYSGGDNEQFF	TRBV6-5	NA	TRBD2	TRBJ2-1
TGTGCCAGTAGTTTGGGACTAGCGGTTAGCACAGATACGCAGTATTTT	CASSLGLAVSTDTQYF	TRBV19	NA	TRBD2	TRBJ2-3
TGTGCCAGCAGTGAAAGGGCCGTTAGGGAGACCCAGTACTTC	CASSERAVRETQYF	TRBV2	NA	NA	TRBJ2-5
TGTGCCAGCAGTTCCGCAGGCAGGGTGGGAACTAATGAAAAACTGTTTTTT	CASSSAGRVGTNEKLFF	TRBV7-2	NA	NA	TRBJ1-4
TGCGCCAGCAGCTTGGAGACAGGAAATGAAAAACTGTTTTTT	CASSLETGNEKLFF	TRBV5-1	NA	NA	TRBJ1-4
TGTGCCAGCAGCTTCCCGCGTCAAGATACGCAGTATTTT	CASSFPRQDTQYF	TRBV7-2	NA	NA	TRBJ2-3
TGCGCCAGCAGCCAAGATCCGGGAGTTCCAGGAGAGCAGTACTTC	CASSQDPGVPGEQYF	TRBV4-3	once	NA	TRBJ2-7
TGTGCCTGGGCCCCCGTACCAAATCCTAGCACAGATACGCAGTATTTT	CAWAPVPNPSTDTQYF	TRBV30	NA	NA	TRBJ2-3
TGTGCCACCATAGGCGGGGCTTCATTCACGGAGCTGTTTTTT	CATIGGASFTELFF	TRBV28	NA	NA	TRBJ2-2
TGCGCCAGCAGCCAAGATAGCCACGCAGATTCACCCCTCCACTTT	CASSQDSHADSPLHF	TRBV4-1	NA	NA	TRBJ1-6
TGTGCCAGTAGTATAGGTCCCGGGCTAGCGGGAGGCCAAAACATTCAGTACTTC	CASSIGPGLAGGQNIQYF	TRBV19	NA	TRBD2	TRBJ2-4
TGCGCCAGCAGCTGGCGGCGCTCCCGGGAGGAGAGCACTGAAGCTTTCTTT	CASSWRRSREESTEAFF	TRBV5-1	NA	NA	TRBJ1-1
TGTGCCAGCACCGAACAGGGGGCGCGGTATGGCTACACCTTC	CASTEQGARYGYTF	TRBV5-6	NA	TRBD1	TRBJ1-2
TGTGCCAGAAGCCAACTAGCGGTGTACAATGAGCAGTTCTTC	CARSQLAVYNEQFF	TRBV5-3	NA	TRBD2	TRBJ2-1
TGTGCCAGCAGTTACTCAGGGGCGAGGTCCTACGAGCAGTACTTC	CASSYSGARSYEQYF	TRBV6-6	NA	NA	TRBJ2-7
TGTGCCAGCACTCGGACAGGGGGCACCGGGGAGCTGTTTTTT	CASTRTGGTGELFF	TRBV27	NA	TRBD1	TRBJ2-2
TGTGCCACCGAACAGGACAGGGGAGGTGGCTACACCTTC	CATEQDRGGGYTF	TRBV2	NA	TRBD1	TRBJ1-2
TGTGCCAGCAGTTCCGCGGGGGGAGGGCAAGAGACCCAGTACTTC	CASSSAGGGQETQYF	TRBV5-6	NA	TRBD2	TRBJ2-5
TGTGCCAGCAGCCCTACTCCCGGGAGAGACTACGAGCAGTACTTC	CASSPTPGRDYEQYF	TRBV11-2	NA	NA	TRBJ2-7
TGTGCCAGCAGCTTAGCTTCGGGGGCAGAGACCCAGTACTTC	CASSLASGAETQYF	TRBV7-8	NA	NA	TRBJ2-5
TGTGCCAGCAGTTCGATGACAGGGGGAACTGGAAACACCATATATTTT	CASSSMTGGTGNTIYF	TRBV28	few	TRBD1	TRBJ1-3
TGTGCCAGCAGCACGACAGAGTCTGGAAACACCATATATTTT	CASSTTESGNTIYF	TRBV7-9	NA	NA	TRBJ1-3
TGTGCCAGCAGAGCGGCGGCTCCCGGGCAGTTCTTC	CASRAAAPGQFF	TRBV2	once	NA	TRBJ2-1
TGTGCCAGCAGTTTTTCTCGACAGGGTCGGTATAGCAATCAGCCCCAGCATTTT	CASSFSRQGRYSNQPQHF	TRBV28	NA	TRBD1	TRBJ1-5
TGTGCCAGAGACAGGGAATATGGCTACACCTTC	CARDREYGYTF	TRBV27	NA	TRBD1	TRBJ1-2
TGTGCCAGCAGTTTGACCTACGAGCAGTACTTC	CASSLTYEQYF	TRBV28	NA	NA	TRBJ2-7
TGTGCCAGCCGGACTAGCGGCTCTTACGAGCAGTACTTC	CASRTSGSYEQYF	TRBV27	once	TRBD2	TRBJ2-7
TGTGCCAGCAGTACCCCAGGGGGGACTGGGAGGTACACCTTC	CASSTPGGTGRYTF	TRBV28	NA	TRBD1	TRBJ1-2
TGTGCCAGCAGCTTACTAACGGGAACCGGGGAGCTGTTTTTT	CASSLLTGTGELFF	TRBV11-2	once	NA	TRBJ2-2
TGCGCCAGCAGCCAAGAGATGTCTAGCGGGACCATAACCTACGAGCAGTACTTC	CASSQEMSSGTITYEQYF	TRBV4-1	NA	TRBD2	TRBJ2-7
TGCGCCAGCAGCTTCGGACTAGTATGGGAGACCCAGTACTTC	CASSFGLVWETQYF	TRBV5-1	NA	TRBD2	TRBJ2-5